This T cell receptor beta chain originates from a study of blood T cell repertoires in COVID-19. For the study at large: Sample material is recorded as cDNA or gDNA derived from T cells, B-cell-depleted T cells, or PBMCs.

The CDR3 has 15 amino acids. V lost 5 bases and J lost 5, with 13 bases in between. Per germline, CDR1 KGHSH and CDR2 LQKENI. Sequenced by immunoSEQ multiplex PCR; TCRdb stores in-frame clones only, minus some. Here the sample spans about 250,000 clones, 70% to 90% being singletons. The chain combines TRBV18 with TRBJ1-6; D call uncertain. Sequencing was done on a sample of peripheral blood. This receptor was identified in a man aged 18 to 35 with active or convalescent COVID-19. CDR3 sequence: CASSSVSGDNSPLHF. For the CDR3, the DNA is TGTGCCAGCTCATCAGTTAGCGGGGATAATTCACCCCTCCACTTT.